A single sample gave rise to the 14 T cell receptor beta chains below, sequenced in a study of cytomegalovirus exposure and HLA in healthy donors. Clones were sequenced by immunoSEQ multiplex PCR, and TCRdb holds only the in-frame ones, with some missing. Of 150,000 to 200,000 clones in the sample, about 89% were seen once. The sample taken for sequencing was PBMCs. The receptors derive from a woman between 18 and 29 years old in good health and CMV-seropositive.

The V call is TRBV7-9, the J call TRBJ2-5; the D gene is possibly TRBD2 (6 bases). This CDR3 region has 16 residues. V was cut by 4 bases and J by 1 base, with 16 bases left in between. Per the germline V gene, CDR1 is SEHNR and CDR2 is FQNEAQ (reference sequence). In DNA form, the CDR3 reads TGTGCCAGCAGCTCGAGGGGCGGGACTTTCCAAGAGACCCAGTACTTC. Amino acids: CASSSRGGTFQETQYF.

V gene TRBV4-3 combines with J gene TRBJ2-1, with 7 bases matching TRBD2. Germline V gene data show CDR1 as LGHNA and CDR2 as YSLEER. This CDR3 has 16 residues. Trimming cost V 1 base and J 2 bases; bases outside gene matches: 5. The CDR3 bases are TGCGCCAGCAGCCAAGCCAAGCGGGGCACCTACAATGAGCAGTTCTTC. This codes for CASSQAKRGTYNEQFF.

This clone was counted once. The chain is built from TRBV27 and TRBJ2-1; weak D call: TRBD2 (6 bases). The CDR3 spans 18 residues. V shed 5 bases and J shed 2 bases, with 22 bases lying between them. CDR1 and CDR2 from the germline V gene are MNHEY and SMNVEV (reference sequence). Written as DNA, the CDR3 is TGTGCCAGCAGTGGGAGCGGAGGAGGGATGAAACCCTACAATGAGCAGTTCTTC. This translates into CASSGSGGGMKPYNEQFF.

The CDR3 loop reads CSVDSDSDEAFF. In nucleotides, the CDR3 is TGCAGCGTTGATTCGGACAGCGATGAAGCTTTCTTT. V gene TRBV29-1 combines with J gene TRBJ1-1; weak D call: TRBD1 (6 bases). The CDR3 spans 12 residues. Per germline, CDR1 SQVTM and CDR2 ANQGSEA. Between the trimmed V and J ends, which lost 3 bases and 7 bases, there was a span of 12 bases.

This chain connects TRBV29-1 to TRBJ1-3; 8 bases match TRBD1. V lost 6 bases, J lost 4 bases, and 8 bases stayed unmatched. Germline V gene sequence: CDR1 SQVTM, CDR2 ANQGSEA. The CDR3 is 14 residues long. The CDR3 spells CSVLRTGKGNTIYF. For the CDR3, the DNA is TGCAGCGTCCTGAGGACAGGGAAAGGAAACACCATATATTTT.

The rearrangement uses TRBV27 and TRBJ2-1, with D perhaps TRBD2 (6 bases). Trimming pared 5 bases from V and 3 bases from J, leaving 20 bases between. Germline CDR1 reads MNHEY; CDR2 reads SMNVEV (reference sequence). There are 17 residues in the CDR3. This CDR3 is CASSVTRGVWIYNEQFF. The CDR3 DNA is TGTGCCAGCAGTGTAACCCGCGGGGTCTGGATCTACAATGAGCAGTTCTTC.

This clone has just one count. The chain recombines TRBV4-3 with TRBJ2-7, with D possibly matching TRBD2 (5 bases). The V gene lost 0 bases and the J gene lost 3 bases, with 12 bases spanning the gap. CDR3 size: 15 residues. Germline lookup yields CDR1 LGHNA and CDR2 YSLEER. The CDR3 region is CASSQERGHNYEQYF. The CDR3 DNA reads as TGCGCCAGCAGCCAAGAACGGGGTCACAACTACGAGCAGTACTTC.

The chain recombines TRBV28 with TRBJ2-1; 10 nucleotides line up with TRBD2. Germline loops: CDR1 MDHEN, CDR2 SYDVKM. Trimming cost V 2 bases and J 0 bases; bases outside gene matches: 10. The CDR3 is made up of 19 amino acids. Here the CDR3 reads CASSLMGLAPQSSYNEQFF. In DNA, the CDR3 is TGTGCCAGCAGTTTAATGGGACTAGCGCCTCAGAGCTCCTACAATGAGCAGTTCTTC.

Written as DNA, the CDR3 is TGTGCCAGTAGACCTCCAGTCGCAGATACGCAGTATTTT. This codes for CASRPPVADTQYF. The rearrangement uses TRBV19 and TRBJ2-3; D not certain. The V end was cut by 6 bases, the J end by 4 bases, with 11 bases between. The CDR3 is made up of 13 amino acids. Germline V gene lookup returns CDR1 LNHDA and CDR2 SQIVND (reference sequence).

The chain is built from TRBV9 and TRBJ2-1; 9 positions agree with TRBD1. Per the germline V gene, CDR1 is SGDLS and CDR2 is YYNGEE. V lost 3 bases to trimming and J lost 9 bases; unmatched junction nucleotides: 13. The CDR3 totals 16 residues. The CDR3 DNA follows: TGTGCCAGCAGCGCTCGGACAGGGGCTGGCATGGGTGAGCAGTTCTTC. Protein product: CASSARTGAGMGEQFF.

The CDR3 sequence is CASSPRQGLGTDTQYF. For the CDR3, the DNA is TGTGCCAGCAGCCCCAGACAGGGGCTGGGTACAGATACGCAGTATTTT. The V gene is TRBV11-3, the J gene TRBJ2-3, with 8 bases lining up with TRBD1. The CDR3 extends over 16 amino acids. Looked up from germline, CDR1 is SGHNT and CDR2 is YENEEA. V lost 5 bases, J lost 3 bases, and 10 bases stayed unmatched.

The DNA of the CDR3 is TGTGCCAGCTCACAGGTGCAGGGGGACACTGAAGCTTTCTTT. Its translation: CASSQVQGDTEAFF. The rearrangement links TRBV18 to TRBJ1-1, with TRBD1 identical over 7 bases. The V gene's germline CDR1 is KGHSH and CDR2 LQKENI. The length of the CDR3 is 14 residues. V trimming: 4 bases; J trimming: 3 bases; junction bases outside the gene matches: 5.

CDR3: CASILAPPIANEQFF. CDR3 nucleotides: TGTGCCAGCATCCTAGCCCCCCCCATAGCAAATGAGCAGTTCTTC. The chain combines TRBV7-2 with TRBJ2-1; TRBD2 is a possible D gene (5 bases). This CDR3 is built from 15 residues. Per the germline V gene, CDR1 is SGHTA and CDR2 is FQGNSA. Trimming took off 7 bases at V and 7 bases at J, with 20 bases between the two ends. The full variable domain, its missing parts supplied by reference TRBV7-2 and TRBJ2-1, is GAGVSQSPSNKVTEKGKDVELRCDPISGHTALYWYRQSLGQGLEFLIYFQGNSAPDKSGLPSDRFSAERTGGSVSTLTIQRTQQEDSAVYLCASILAPPIANEQFFGPGTRLTVL.

This chain connects TRBV2 to TRBJ2-7, with D perhaps TRBD1 (6 bases). Germline assignment: CDR1 SNHLY and CDR2 FYNNEI. This CDR3 has 13 amino acids. V shed 6 bases and J shed 3 bases, with 12 bases lying between them. CDR3 DNA: TGTGCCAGCAGCGGTCAGGGGAACTACGAGCAGTACTTC. It encodes CASSGQGNYEQYF.